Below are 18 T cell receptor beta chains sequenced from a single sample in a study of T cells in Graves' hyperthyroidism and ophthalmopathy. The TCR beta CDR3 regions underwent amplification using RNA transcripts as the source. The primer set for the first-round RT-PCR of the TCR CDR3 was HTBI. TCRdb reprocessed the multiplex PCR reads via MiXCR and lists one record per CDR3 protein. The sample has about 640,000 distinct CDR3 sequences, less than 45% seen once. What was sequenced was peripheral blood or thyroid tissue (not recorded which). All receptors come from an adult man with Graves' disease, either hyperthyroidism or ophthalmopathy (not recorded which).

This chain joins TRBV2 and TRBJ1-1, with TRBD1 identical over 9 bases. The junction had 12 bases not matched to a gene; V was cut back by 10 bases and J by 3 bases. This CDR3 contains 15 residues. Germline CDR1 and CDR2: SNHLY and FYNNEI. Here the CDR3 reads CATSGTGSSYTEAFF. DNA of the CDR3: TGTGCCACCAGCGGGACAGGGTCCTCATACACTGAAGCTTTCTTT.

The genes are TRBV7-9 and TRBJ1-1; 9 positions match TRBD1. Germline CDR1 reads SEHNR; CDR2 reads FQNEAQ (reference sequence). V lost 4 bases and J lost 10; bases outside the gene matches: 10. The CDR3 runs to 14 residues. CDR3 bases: TGTGCCAGCAGCTGGGGCACCACAGGGGGCCTAGCTTTCTTT. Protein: CASSWGTTGGLAFF.

CDR3 amino acids: CAARQGRDGYTF. CDR3 bases: TGTGCTGCCAGACAGGGGAGGGATGGCTACACCTTC. This sequence joins TRBV24-1 and TRBJ1-2, with TRBD1 matching 8 bases. There are 12 residues in the CDR3. The V gene's germline CDR1 is KGHDR and CDR2 SFDVKD.

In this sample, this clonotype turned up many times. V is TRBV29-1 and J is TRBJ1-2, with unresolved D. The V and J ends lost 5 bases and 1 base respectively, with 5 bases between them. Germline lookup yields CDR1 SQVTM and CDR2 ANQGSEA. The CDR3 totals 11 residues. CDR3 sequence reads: CSVHSNYGYTF. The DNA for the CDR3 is TGCAGCGTTCACAGTAACTATGGCTACACCTTC. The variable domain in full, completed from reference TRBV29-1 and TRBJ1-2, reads SAVISQKPSRDICQRGTSLTIQCQVDSQVTMMFWYRQQPGQSLTLIATANQGSEATYESGFVIDKFPISRPNLTFSTLTVSNMSPEDSSIYLCSVHSNYGYTFGSGTRLTVV.

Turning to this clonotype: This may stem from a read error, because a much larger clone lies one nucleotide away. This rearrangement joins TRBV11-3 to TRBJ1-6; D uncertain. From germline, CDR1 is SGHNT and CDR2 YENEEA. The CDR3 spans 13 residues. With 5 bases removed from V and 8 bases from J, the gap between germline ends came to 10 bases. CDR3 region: CASSQLDDSPLHF. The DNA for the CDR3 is TGTGCCAGCAGCCAACTGGACGATTCACCCCTCCACTTT.

In DNA, the CDR3 is TGTGCCAGCAGTTTGACGGGGAATTTCGGACTGTTTTTT. It is translated as CASSLTGNFGLFF. The chain joins TRBV6-5 to TRBJ1-4; no clear D. V was pared by 4 bases and J by 13 bases, with 16 bases between. In germline, CDR1 is MNHEY, CDR2 SVGAGI. CDR3 length: 13 residues.

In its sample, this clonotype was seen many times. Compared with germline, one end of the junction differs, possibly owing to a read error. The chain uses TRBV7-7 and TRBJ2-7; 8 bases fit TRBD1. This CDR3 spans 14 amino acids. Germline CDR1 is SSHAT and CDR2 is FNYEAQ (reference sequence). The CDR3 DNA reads TGTGCTAGCAGCTTAAAGCAGGGGGCAGGGGAGCAGTACTTC. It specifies CASSLKQGAGEQYF.

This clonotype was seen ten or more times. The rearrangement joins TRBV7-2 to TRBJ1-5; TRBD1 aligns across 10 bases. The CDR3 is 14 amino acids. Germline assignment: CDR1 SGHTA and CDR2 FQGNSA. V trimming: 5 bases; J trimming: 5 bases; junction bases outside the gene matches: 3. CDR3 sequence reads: CASSATGGYQPQHF. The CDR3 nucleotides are TGTGCCAGCAGCGCGACAGGGGGCTATCAGCCCCAGCATTTT.

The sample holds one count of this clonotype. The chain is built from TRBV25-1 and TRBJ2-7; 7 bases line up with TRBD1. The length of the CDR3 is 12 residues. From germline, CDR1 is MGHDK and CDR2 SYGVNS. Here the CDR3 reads CASPGTVYEQYF. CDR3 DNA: TGTGCTAGCCCCGGGACAGTCTACGAGCAGTACTTC.

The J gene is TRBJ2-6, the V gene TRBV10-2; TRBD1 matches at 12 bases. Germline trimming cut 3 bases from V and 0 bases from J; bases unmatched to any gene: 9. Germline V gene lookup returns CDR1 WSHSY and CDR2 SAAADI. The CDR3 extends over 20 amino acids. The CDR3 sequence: CASSDPPGQGAGSGANVLTF. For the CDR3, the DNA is TGCGCCAGCAGTGACCCTCCGGGACAGGGGGCAGGCTCTGGGGCCAACGTCCTGACTTTC.

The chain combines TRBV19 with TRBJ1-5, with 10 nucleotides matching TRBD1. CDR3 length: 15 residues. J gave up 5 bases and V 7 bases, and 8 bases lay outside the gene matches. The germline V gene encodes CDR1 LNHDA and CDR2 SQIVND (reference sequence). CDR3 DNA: TGTGCCAGTACCGCGACAGGGGGCCTGTATCAGCCCCAGCATTTT. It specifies CASTATGGLYQPQHF.

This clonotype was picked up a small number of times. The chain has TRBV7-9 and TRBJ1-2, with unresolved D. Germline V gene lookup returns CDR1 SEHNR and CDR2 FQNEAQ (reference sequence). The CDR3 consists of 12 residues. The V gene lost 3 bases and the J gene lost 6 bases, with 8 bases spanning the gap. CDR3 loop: CASSFTPDGYTF. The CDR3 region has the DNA TGTGCCAGCAGCTTCACACCCGATGGCTACACCTTC. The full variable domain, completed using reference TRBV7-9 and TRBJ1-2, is DTGVSQNPRHKITKRGQNVTFRCDPISEHNRLYWYRQTLGQGPEFLTYFQNEAQLEKSRLLSDRFSAERPKGSFSTLEIQRTEQGDSAMYLCASSFTPDGYTFGSGTRLTVV.

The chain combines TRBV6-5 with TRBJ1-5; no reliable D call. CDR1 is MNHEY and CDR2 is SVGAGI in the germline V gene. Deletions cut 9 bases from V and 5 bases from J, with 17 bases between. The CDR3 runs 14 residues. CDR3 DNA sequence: TGTGCCAGGAAGACGAGGCAGTATCATCAGCCCCAGCATTTT. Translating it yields CARKTRQYHQPQHF.

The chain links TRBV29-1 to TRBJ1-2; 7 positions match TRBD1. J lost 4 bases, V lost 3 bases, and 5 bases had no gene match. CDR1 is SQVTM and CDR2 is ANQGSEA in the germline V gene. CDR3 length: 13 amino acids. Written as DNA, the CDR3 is TGCAGCGTTGACACAGGGGATCGCTATGGCTACACCTTC. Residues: CSVDTGDRYGYTF.

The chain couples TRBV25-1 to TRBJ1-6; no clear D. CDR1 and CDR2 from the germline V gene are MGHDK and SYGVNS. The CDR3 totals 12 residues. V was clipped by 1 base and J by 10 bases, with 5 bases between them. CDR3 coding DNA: TGTGCCAGCAGTGAATTTGGCTCACCCCTCCACTTT. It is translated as CASSEFGSPLHF.

The CDR3 spells CASSFDRGIKRNTEAFF. The CDR3 DNA sequence: TGTGCCAGCAGCTTCGACAGGGGAATAAAAAGAAACACTGAAGCTTTCTTT. The rearrangement links TRBV7-9 to TRBJ1-1; 8 positions match TRBD1. The CDR3 is made up of 17 amino acids. Germline assignment: CDR1 SEHNR and CDR2 FQNEAQ (reference sequence). The V gene end was trimmed by 3 bases and the J gene end by 2 bases; junction bases not matched to a gene: 11.

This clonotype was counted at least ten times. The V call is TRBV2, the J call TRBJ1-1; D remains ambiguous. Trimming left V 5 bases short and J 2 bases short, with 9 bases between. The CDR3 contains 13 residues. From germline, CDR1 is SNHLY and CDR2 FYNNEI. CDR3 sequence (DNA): TGTGCCAGCAGTTTAGGAGATAACACTGAAGCTTTCTTT. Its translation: CASSLGDNTEAFF.

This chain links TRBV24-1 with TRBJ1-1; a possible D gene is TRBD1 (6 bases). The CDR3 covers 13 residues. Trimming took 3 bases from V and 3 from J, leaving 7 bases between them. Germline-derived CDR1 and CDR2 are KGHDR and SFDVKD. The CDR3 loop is CATSDTGYTEAFF. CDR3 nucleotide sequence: TGTGCCACCAGTGATACAGGGTACACTGAAGCTTTCTTT.